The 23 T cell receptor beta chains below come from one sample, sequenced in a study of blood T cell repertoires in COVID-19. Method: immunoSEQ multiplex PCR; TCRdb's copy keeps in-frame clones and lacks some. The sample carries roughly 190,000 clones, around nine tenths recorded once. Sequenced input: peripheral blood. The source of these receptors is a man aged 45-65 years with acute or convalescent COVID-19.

The CDR3 region is CASSRLAGNTDTQYF. CDR3 nucleotide sequence: TGTGCCAGCAGTAGACTAGCGGGGAACACAGATACGCAGTATTTT. V usage is TRBV2 and J usage is TRBJ2-3, with 11 bases aligning to TRBD2. The CDR3 has 15 residues. Looked up from germline, CDR1 is SNHLY and CDR2 is FYNNEI. V shed 5 bases, J shed 2 bases, and the junction held 3 bases outside the gene matches.

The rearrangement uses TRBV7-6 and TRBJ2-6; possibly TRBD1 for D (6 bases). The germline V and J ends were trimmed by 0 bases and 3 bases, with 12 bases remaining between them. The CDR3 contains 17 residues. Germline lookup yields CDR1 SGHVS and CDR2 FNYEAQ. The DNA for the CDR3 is TGTGCCAGCAGCTTAGCCACGTACAGGGATGGGGCCAACGTCCTGACTTTC. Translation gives CASSLATYRDGANVLTF.

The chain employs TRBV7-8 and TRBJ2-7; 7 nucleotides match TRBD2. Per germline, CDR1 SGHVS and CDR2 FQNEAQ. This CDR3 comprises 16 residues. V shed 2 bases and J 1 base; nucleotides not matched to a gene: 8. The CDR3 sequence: CASSLRRLGGSYEQYF. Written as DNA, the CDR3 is TGTGCCAGCAGCTTACGCCGCCTGGGGGGGTCCTACGAGCAGTACTTC.

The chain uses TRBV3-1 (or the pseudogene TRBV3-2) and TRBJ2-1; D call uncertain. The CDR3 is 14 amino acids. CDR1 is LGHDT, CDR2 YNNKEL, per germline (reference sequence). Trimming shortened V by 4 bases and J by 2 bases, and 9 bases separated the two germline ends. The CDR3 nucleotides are TGTGCCAGCAGCCTAGTCTCGACCTACAATGAGCAGTTCTTC. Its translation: CASSLVSTYNEQFF.

The CDR3 DNA reads TGCAGCGTTGAAACAGATCCCTACGAGCAGTACTTC. Translation gives CSVETDPYEQYF. The chain has TRBV29-1 and TRBJ2-7; D remains unclear. The CDR3 contains 12 residues. CDR1 is SQVTM, CDR2 ANQGSEA, per germline. V was shortened by 2 bases and J by 2 bases, with 7 bases between the two germline ends.

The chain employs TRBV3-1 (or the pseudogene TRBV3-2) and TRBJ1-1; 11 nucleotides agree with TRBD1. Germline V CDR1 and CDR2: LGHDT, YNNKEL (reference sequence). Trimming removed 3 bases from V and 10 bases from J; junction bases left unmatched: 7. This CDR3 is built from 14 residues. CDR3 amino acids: CASSQLGQGAPAFF. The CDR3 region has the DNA TGTGCCAGCAGCCAGTTAGGACAGGGGGCTCCAGCTTTCTTT.

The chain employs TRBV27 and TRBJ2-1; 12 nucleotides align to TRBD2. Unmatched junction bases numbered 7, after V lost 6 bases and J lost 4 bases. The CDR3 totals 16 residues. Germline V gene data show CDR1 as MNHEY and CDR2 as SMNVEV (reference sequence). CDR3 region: CASSLTTSGGYNEQFF. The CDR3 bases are TGTGCCAGCAGCCTGACGACTAGCGGGGGTTACAATGAGCAGTTCTTC.

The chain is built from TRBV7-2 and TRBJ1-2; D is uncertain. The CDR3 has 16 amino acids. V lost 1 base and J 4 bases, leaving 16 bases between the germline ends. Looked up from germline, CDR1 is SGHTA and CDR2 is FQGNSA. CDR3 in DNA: TGTGCCAGCAGCTTAGATTCGCAAATCCGAGCCTATGGCTACACCTTC. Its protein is CASSLDSQIRAYGYTF.

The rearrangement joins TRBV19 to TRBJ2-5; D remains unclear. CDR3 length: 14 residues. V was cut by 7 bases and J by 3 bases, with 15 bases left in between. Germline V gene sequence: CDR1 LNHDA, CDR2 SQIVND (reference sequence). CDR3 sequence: CASTSPQYEETQYF. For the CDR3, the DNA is TGTGCCAGTACCTCGCCCCAGTACGAAGAGACCCAGTACTTC.

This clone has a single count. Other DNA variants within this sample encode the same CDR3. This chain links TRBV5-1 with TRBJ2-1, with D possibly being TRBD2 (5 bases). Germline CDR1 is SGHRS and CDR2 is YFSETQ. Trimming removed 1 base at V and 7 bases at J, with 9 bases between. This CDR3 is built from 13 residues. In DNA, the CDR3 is TGCGCCAGCAGCTTGACTAGTGGGAATGAGCAGTTCTTC. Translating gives CASSLTSGNEQFF.

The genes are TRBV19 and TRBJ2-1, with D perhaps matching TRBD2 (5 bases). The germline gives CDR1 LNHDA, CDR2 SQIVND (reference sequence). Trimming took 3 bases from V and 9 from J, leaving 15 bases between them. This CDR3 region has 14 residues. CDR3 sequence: CASSIEGLGIEQFF. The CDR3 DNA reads TGTGCCAGTAGTATTGAGGGCCTAGGCATTGAGCAGTTCTTC.

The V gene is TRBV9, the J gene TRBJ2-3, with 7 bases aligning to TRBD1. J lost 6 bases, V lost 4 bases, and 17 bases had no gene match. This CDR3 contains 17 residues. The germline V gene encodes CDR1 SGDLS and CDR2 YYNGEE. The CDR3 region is CASSPRRDSAFRDTQYF. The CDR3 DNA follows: TGTGCCAGCAGCCCCCGCCGGGACAGCGCTTTCAGGGATACGCAGTATTTT.

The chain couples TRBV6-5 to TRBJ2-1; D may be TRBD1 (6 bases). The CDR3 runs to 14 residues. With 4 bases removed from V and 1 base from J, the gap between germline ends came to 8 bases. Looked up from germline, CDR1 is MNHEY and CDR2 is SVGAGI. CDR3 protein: CASSSQGSYNEQFF. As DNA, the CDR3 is TGTGCCAGCAGTTCCCAGGGGTCCTACAATGAGCAGTTCTTC.

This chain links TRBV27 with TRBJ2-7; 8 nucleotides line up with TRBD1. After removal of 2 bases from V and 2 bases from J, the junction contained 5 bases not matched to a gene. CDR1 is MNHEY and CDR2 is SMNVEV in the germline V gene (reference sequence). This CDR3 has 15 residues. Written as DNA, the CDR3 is TGTGCCAGCAGTTTACCCCGGGGACAGGCCTACGAGCAGTACGTC. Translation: CASSLPRGQAYEQYV.

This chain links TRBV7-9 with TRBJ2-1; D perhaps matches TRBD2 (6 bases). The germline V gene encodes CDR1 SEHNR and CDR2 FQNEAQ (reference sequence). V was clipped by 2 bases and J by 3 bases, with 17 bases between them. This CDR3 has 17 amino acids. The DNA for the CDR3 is TGTGCCAGCAGCTTACCCCAGGGCGGGAAACTCTACAATGAGCAGTTCTTC. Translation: CASSLPQGGKLYNEQFF.

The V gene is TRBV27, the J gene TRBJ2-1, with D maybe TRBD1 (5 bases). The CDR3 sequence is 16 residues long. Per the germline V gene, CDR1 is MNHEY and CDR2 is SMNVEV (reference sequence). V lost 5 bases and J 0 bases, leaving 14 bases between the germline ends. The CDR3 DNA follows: TGTGCCAGCAGTCCCAGGGTAGCCAACTCCTACAATGAGCAGTTCTTC. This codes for CASSPRVANSYNEQFF.

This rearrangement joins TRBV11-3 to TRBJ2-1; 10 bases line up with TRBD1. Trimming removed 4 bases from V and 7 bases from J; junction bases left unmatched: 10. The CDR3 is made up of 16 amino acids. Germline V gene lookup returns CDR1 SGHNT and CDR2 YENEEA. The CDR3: CASSSRDRGLLNEQFF. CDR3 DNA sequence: TGTGCCAGCAGCTCTAGGGACAGGGGTTTACTGAATGAGCAGTTCTTC.

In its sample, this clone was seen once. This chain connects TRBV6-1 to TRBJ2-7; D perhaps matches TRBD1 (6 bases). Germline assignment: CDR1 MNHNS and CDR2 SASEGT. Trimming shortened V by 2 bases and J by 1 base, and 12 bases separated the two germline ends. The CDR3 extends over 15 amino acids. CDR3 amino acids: CASSEWQGSSYEQYF. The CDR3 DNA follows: TGTGCCAGCAGTGAATGGCAGGGGAGTTCCTACGAGCAGTACTTC.

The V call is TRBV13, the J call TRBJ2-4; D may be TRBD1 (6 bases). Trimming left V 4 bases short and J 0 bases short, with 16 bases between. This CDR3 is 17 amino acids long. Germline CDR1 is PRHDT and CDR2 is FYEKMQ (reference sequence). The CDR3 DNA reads TGTGCCAGCAGCTCCCCGAGGACAGCACTAGCCAAAAACATTCAGTACTTC. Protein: CASSSPRTALAKNIQYF.

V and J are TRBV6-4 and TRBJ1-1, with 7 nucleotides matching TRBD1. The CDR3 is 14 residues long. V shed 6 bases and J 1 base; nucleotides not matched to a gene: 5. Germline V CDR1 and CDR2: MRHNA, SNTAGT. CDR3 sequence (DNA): TGTGCCAGCAGCACAGGGGTGTGGAACACTGAAGCTTTCTTT. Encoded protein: CASSTGVWNTEAFF.

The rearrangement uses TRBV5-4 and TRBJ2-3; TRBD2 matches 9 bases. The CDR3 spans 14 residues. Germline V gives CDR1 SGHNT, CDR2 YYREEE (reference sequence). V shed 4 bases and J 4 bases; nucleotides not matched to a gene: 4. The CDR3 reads CASSEGLASDTQYF. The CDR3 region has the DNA TGTGCCAGCAGCGAGGGACTAGCTTCAGATACGCAGTATTTT.

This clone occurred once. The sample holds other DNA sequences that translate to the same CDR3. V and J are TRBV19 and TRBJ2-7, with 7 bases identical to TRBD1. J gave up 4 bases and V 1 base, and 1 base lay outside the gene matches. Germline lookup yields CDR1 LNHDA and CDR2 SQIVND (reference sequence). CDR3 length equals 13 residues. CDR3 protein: CASSIGQGYEQYF. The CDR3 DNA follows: TGTGCCAGTAGTATAGGACAGGGTTACGAGCAGTACTTC.

CDR3 loop: CASTPGQGNQPQHF. DNA for the CDR3: TGTGCCAGTACCCCGGGACAGGGCAATCAGCCCCAGCATTTT. V usage is TRBV19 and J usage is TRBJ1-5, with TRBD1 identical over 8 bases. There are 14 residues in the CDR3. The junction had 4 bases not matched to a gene; V was cut back by 7 bases and J by 2 bases. Germline V gene sequence: CDR1 LNHDA, CDR2 SQIVND (reference sequence).